Described below is a single T cell receptor beta chain sequence and its context. CDR1 is SGHDT and CDR2 is YYEEEE in the germline V gene. The CDR3 runs 15 residues. The J segment lost 1 base and the V segment lost 2 bases, leaving 2 bases of the junction unmatched. Authors' data handling: Reference gene primer amplification in the assay estimated nucleated cell counts. Profiled with immunoSEQ multiplex PCR; TCRdb holds only in-frame clones, not every one. V and J calls and clone size are given by that table; D and trimming were obtained from the DNA. The table shows about 190,000 clones, with nearly 90% occurring only once. These data belong to a study of blood T cell repertoires in COVID-19.

Specimen: peripheral blood. The gene calls are TRBV5-6 and TRBJ2-3; the match to TRBD1 covers 9 bases. The sequence derives from a woman in her forties who had recovered from COVID-19. CDR3 DNA: TGTGCCAGCAGCTTAGGGGACAGGGGCACAGATACGCAGTATTTT. This gives the protein CASSLGDRGTDTQYF.